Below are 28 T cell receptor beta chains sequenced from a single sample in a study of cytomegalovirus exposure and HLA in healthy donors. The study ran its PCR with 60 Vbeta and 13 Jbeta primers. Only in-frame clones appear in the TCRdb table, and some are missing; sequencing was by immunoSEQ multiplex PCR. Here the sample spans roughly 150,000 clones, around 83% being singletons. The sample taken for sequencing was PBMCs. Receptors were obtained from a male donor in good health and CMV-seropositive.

This CDR3 is CASRAMAGLAGETQYF. CDR3 in DNA: TGTGCCAGCAGGGCGATGGCGGGACTAGCTGGGGAGACCCAGTACTTC. The rearrangement links TRBV27 to TRBJ2-5, with 9 bases identical to TRBD2. There are 16 residues in the CDR3. Trimming took 6 bases from V and 5 from J; bases not matched to a gene: 13. Germline CDR1 is MNHEY and CDR2 is SMNVEV (reference sequence).

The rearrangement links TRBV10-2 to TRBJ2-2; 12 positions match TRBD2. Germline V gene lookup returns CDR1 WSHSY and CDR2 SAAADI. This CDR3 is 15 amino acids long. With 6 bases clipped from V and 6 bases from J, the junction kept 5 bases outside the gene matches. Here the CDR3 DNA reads TGCGCCAGCAGGCTAGCGGGAGGGCCAGCCGGGGAGCTGTTTTTT. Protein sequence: CASRLAGGPAGELFF.

The DNA for the CDR3 is TGTGCCACCCGGACAACAAACTCCTTGTGGTACTTC. This encodes CATRTTNSLWYF. The chain employs TRBV27 and TRBJ2-5, with D possibly being TRBD1 (5 bases). Trimming removed 10 bases from V and 13 bases from J, with 22 bases in between. CDR1 MNHEY and CDR2 SMNVEV come from the germline V gene (reference sequence). The CDR3 covers 12 residues.

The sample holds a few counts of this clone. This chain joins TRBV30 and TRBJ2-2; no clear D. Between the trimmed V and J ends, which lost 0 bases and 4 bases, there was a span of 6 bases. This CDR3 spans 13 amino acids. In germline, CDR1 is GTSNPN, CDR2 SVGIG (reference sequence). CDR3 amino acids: CAWSVTVTGELFF. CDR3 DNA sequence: TGTGCCTGGAGTGTAACTGTCACCGGGGAGCTGTTTTTT.

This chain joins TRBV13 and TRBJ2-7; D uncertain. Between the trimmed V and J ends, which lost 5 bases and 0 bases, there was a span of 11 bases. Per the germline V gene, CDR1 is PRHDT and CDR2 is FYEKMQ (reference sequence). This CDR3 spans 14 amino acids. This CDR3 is CASSPSHGSYEQYF. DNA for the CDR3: TGTGCCAGCAGCCCCTCCCACGGCTCCTACGAGCAGTACTTC.

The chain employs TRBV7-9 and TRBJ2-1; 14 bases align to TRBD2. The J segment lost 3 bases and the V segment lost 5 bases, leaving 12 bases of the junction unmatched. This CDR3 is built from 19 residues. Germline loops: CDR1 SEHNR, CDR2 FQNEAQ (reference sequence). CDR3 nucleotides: TGTGCCAGCAGCCCAGATTCGACTAGCGGGGGGGCCTTCTACAATGAGCAGTTCTTC. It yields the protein CASSPDSTSGGAFYNEQFF.

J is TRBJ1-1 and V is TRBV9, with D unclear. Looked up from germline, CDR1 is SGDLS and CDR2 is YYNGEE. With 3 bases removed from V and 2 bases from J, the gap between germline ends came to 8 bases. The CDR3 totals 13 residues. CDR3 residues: CASSASSNTEAFF. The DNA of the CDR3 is TGTGCCAGCAGCGCGTCAAGCAACACTGAAGCTTTCTTT.

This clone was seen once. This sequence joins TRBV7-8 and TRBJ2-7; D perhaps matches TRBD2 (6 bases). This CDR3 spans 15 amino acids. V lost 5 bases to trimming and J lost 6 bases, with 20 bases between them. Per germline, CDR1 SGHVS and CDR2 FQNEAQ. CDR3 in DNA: TGTGCCAGCAGCCCCTTTGGGGGGACCCCGGGCGAGCAGTACTTC. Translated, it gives CASSPFGGTPGEQYF.

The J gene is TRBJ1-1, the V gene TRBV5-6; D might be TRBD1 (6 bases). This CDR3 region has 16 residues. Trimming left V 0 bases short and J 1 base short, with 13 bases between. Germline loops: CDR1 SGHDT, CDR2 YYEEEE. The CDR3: CASSLVPGEGNTEAFF. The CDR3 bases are TGTGCCAGCAGCTTGGTTCCAGGGGAGGGGAACACTGAAGCTTTCTTT.

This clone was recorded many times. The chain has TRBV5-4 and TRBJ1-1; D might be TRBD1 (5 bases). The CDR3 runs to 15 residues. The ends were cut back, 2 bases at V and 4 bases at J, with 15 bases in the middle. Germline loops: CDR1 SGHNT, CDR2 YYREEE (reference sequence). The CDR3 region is CASSLGAGPLTEAFF. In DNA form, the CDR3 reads TGTGCCAGCAGCTTAGGGGCGGGACCCCTCACTGAAGCTTTCTTT.

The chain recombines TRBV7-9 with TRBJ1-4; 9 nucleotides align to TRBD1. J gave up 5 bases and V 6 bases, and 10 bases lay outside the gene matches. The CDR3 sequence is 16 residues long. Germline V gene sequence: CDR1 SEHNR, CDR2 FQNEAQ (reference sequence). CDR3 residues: CASSSGTGTRNEKLFF. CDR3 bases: TGTGCCAGCAGTTCCGGGACAGGGACTCGGAATGAAAAACTGTTTTTT.

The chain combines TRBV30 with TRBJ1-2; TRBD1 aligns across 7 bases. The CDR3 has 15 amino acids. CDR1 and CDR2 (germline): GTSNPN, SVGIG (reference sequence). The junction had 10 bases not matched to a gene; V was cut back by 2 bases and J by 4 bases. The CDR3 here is CAWSPTPGTAYGYTF. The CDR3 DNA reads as TGTGCCTGGAGTCCCACCCCCGGGACAGCCTATGGCTACACCTTC.

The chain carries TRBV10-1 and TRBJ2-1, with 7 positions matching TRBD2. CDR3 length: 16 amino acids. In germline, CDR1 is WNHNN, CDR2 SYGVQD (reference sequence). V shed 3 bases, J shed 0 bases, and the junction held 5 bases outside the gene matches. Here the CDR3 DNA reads TGCGCCAGCAGTGAAACTAGCGCCGGCTCCTACAATGAGCAGTTCTTC. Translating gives CASSETSAGSYNEQFF.

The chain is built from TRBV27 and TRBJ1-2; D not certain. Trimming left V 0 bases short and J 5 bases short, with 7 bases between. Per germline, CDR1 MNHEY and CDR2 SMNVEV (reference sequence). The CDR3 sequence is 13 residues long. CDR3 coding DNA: TGTGCCAGCAGTTTATCGATCCAGTATGGCTACACCTTC. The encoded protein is CASSLSIQYGYTF.

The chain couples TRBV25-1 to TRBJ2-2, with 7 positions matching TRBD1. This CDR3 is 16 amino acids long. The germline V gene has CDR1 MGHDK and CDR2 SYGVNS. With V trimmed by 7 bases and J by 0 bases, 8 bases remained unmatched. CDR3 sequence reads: CASTGQVTANTGELFF. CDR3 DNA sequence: TGTGCCAGCACAGGACAGGTTACGGCGAACACCGGGGAGCTGTTTTTT.

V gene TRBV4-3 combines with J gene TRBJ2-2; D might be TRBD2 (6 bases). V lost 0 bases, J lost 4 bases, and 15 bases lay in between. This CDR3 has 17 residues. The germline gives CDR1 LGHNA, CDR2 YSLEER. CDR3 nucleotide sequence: TGCGCCAGCAGCCAAGAGAGTATGCTAGCGACCACCGGGGAGCTGTTTTTT. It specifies CASSQESMLATTGELFF.

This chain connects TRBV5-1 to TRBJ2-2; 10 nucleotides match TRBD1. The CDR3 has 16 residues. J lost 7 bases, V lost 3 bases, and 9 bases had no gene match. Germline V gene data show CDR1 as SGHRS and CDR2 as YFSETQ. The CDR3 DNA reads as TGCGCCAGCAGCTCTTCGGGGACAGGGGTTGGCGGGGAGCTGTTTTTT. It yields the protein CASSSSGTGVGGELFF.

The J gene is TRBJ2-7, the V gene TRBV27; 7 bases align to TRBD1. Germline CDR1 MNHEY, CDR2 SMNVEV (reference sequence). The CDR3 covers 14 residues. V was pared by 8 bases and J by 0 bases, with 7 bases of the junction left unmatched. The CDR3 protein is CASSFRGSSYEQYF. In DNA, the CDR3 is TGTGCCAGCTCCTTCAGGGGGAGCTCCTACGAGCAGTACTTC.

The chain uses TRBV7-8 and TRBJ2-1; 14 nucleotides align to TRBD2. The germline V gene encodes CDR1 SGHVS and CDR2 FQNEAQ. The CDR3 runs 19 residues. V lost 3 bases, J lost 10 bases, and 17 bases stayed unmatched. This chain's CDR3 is CASSFLPGLAGGAGREQFF. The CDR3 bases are TGTGCCAGCAGCTTCCTCCCCGGACTAGCGGGGGGTGCGGGTAGAGAGCAGTTCTTC.

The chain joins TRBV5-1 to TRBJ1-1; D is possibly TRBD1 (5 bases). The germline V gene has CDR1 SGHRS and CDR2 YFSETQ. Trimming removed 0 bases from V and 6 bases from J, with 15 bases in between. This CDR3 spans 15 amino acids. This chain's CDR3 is CASSLALRPGAEAFF. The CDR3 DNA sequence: TGCGCCAGCAGCTTGGCCCTTCGGCCGGGGGCTGAAGCTTTCTTT.

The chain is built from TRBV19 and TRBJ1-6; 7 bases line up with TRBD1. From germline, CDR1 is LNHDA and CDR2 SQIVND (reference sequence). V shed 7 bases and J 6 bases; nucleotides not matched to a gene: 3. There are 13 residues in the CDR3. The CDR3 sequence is CASNYRGNSPLHF. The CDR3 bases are TGTGCCAGTAATTACAGGGGTAATTCACCCCTCCACTTT.

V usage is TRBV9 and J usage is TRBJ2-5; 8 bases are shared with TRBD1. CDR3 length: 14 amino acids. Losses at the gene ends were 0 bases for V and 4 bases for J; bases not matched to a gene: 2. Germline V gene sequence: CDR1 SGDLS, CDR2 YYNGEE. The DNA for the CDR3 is TGTGCCAGCAGCGTAGGGGACAGGCTAGAGACCCAGTACTTC. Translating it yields CASSVGDRLETQYF.

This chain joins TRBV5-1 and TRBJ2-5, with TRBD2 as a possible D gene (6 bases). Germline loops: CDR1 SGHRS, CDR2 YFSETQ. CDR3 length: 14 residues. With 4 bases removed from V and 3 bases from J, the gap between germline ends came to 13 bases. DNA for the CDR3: TGCGCCAGCAGCCGGGGACTGGAGGAAGAGACCCAGTACTTC. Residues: CASSRGLEEETQYF.

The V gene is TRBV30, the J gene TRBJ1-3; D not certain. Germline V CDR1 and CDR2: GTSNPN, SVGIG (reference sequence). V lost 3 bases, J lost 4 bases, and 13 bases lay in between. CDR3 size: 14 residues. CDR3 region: CAWRAGNPGNTIYF. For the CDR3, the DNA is TGTGCCTGGAGGGCCGGGAACCCAGGAAACACCATATATTTT.

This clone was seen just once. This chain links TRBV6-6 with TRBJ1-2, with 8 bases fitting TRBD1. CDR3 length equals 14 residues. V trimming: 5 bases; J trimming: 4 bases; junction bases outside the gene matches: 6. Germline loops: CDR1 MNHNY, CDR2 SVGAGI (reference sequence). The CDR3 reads CASSPPTGVYGYTF. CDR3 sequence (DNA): TGTGCCAGCAGTCCCCCGACAGGGGTCTATGGCTACACCTTC.

CDR3 bases: TGTGCCAGCAGGTCTTCGGGGGAGCTGTTTTTT. Translated: CASRSSGELFF. J is TRBJ2-2 and V is TRBV25-1; no clear D gene. The V and J ends lost 6 bases and 8 bases respectively, with 7 bases between them. The CDR3 totals 11 residues. Germline V gives CDR1 MGHDK, CDR2 SYGVNS.

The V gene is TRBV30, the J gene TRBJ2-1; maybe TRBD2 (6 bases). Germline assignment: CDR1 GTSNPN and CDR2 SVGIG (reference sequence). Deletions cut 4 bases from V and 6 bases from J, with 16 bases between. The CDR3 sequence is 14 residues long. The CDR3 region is CAWTPGVAVNEQFF. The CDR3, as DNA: TGTGCCTGGACCCCTGGGGTAGCGGTCAATGAGCAGTTCTTC.

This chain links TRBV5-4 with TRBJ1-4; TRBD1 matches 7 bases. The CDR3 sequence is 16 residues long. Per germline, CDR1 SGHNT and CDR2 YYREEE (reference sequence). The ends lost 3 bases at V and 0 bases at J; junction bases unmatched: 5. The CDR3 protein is CASSYRDSTTNEKLFF. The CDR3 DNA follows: TGTGCCAGCAGCTACCGGGACAGCACAACTAATGAAAAACTGTTTTTT. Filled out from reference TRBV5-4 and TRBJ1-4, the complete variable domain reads ETGVTQSPTHLIKTRGQQVTLRCSSQSGHNTVSWYQQALGQGPQFIFQYYREEENGRGNFPPRFSGLQFPNYSSELNVNALELDDSALYLCASSYRDSTTNEKLFFGSGTQLSVL.